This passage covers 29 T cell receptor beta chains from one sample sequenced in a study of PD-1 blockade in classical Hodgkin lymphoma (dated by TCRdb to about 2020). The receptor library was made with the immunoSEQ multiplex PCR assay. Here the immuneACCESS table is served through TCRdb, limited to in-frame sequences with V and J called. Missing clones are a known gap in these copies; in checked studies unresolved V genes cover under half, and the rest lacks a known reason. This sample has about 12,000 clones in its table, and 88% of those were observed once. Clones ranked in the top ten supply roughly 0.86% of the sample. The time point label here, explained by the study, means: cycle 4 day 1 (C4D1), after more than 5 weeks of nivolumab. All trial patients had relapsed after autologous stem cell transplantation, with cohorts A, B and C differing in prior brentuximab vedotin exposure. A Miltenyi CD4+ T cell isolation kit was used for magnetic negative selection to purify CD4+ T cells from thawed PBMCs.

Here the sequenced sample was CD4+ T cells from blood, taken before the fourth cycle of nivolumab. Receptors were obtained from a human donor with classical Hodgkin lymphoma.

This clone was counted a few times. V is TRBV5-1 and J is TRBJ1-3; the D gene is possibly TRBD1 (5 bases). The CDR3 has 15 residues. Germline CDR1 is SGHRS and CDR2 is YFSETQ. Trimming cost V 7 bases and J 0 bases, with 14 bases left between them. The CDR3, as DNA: TGCGCCAGCGCAGAAACAGGTCTCTCTGGAAACACCATATATTTT. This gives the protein CASAETGLSGNTIYF.

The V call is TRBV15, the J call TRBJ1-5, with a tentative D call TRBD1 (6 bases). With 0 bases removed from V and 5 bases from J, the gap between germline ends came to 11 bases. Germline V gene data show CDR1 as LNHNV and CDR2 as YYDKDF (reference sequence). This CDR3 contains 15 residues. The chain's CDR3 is CATSRDGDNHQPQHF. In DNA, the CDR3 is TGTGCCACCAGCAGAGATGGGGACAACCATCAGCCCCAGCATTTT.

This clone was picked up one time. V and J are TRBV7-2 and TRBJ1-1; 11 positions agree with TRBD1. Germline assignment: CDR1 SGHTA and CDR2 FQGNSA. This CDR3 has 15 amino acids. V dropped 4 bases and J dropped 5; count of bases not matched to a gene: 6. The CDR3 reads CASSSQGQGGTEAFF. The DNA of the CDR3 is TGTGCCAGCAGCTCCCAGGGACAGGGGGGAACTGAAGCTTTCTTT.

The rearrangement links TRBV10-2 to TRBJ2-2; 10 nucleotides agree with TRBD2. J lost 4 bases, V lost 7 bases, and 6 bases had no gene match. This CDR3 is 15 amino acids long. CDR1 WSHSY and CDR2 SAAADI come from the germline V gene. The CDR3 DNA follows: TGCGCCAGCACCGTAGCGGGAGGTCTCACCGGGGAGCTGTTTTTT. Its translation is CASTVAGGLTGELFF.

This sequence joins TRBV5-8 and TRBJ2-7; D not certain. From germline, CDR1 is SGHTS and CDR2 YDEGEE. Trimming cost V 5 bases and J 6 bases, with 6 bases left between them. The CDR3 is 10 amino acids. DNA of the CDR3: TGTGCCAGCAGTGGACCCGAGCAGTACTTC. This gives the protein CASSGPEQYF.

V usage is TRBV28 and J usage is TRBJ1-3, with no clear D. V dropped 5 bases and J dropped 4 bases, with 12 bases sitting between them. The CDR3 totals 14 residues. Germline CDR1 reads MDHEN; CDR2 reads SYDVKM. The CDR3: CASSLTYQGNTIYF. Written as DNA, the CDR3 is TGTGCCAGCAGTCTAACCTATCAGGGAAACACCATATATTTT.

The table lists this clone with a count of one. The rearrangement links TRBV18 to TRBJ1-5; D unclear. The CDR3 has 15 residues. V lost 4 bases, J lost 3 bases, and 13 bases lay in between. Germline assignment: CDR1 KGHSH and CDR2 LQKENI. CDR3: CASSLGGVFNQPQHF. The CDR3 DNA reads TGTGCCAGCTCACTGGGAGGAGTTTTCAATCAGCCCCAGCATTTT.

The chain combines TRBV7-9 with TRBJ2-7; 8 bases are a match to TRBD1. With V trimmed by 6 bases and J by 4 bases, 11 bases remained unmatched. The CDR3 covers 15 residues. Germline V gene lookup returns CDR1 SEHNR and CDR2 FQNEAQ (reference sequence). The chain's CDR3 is CASSRSGTGPYEQYF. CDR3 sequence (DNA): TGTGCCAGCAGTCGCTCCGGGACAGGCCCATACGAGCAGTACTTC.

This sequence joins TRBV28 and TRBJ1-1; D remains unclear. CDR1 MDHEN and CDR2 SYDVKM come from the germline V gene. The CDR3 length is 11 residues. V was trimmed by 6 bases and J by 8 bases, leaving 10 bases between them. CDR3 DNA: TGTGCCAGCAGGGGCAGGCCCGAAGCTTTCTTT. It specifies CASRGRPEAFF.

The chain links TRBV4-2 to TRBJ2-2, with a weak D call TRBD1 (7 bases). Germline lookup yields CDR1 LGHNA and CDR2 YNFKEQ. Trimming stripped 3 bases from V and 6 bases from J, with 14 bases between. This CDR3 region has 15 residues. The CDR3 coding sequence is TGTGCCAGCAGCCAGAGTGACAGGGAGGCCGGGGAGCTGTTTTTT. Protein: CASSQSDREAGELFF.

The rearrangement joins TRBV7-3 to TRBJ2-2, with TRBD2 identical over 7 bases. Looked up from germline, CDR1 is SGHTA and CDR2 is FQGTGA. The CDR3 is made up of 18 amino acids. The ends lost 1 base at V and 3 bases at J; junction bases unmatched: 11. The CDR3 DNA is TGTGCCAGCAGCTTAAATCTTCCGGCGGGAGACCACACCGGGGAGCTGTTTTTT. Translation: CASSLNLPAGDHTGELFF.

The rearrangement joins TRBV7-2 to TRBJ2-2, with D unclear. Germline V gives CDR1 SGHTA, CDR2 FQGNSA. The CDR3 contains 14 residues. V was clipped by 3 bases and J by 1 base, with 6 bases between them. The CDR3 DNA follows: TGTGCCAGCAGCTTTGGTAGGAACACCGGGGAGCTGTTTTTT. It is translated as CASSFGRNTGELFF.

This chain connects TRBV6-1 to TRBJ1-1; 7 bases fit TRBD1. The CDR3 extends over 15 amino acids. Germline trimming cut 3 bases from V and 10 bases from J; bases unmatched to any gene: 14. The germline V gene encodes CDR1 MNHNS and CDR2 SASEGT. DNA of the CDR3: TGTGCCAGCAGTGAGGGGGCAGGGGGGCTCGGCGGAGCTTTCTTT. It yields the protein CASSEGAGGLGGAFF.

CDR3 residues: CASSILVGNEQFF. CDR3 nucleotides: TGTGCCAGTAGTATATTAGTCGGCAATGAGCAGTTCTTC. This chain links TRBV19 with TRBJ2-1; D call uncertain. There are 13 residues in the CDR3. Germline CDR1 is LNHDA and CDR2 is SQIVND (reference sequence). V lost 2 bases, J lost 6 bases, and 8 bases lay in between.

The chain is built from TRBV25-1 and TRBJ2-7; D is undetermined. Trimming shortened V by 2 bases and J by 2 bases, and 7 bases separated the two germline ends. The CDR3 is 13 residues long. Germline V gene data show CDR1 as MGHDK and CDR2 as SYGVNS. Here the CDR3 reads CASSEPGPYEQYF. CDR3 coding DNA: TGTGCCAGCAGTGAACCGGGCCCCTACGAGCAGTACTTC.

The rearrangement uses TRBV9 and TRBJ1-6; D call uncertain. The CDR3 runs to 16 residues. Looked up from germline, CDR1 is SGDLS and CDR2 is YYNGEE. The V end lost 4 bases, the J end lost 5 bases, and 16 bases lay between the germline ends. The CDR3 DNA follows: TGTGCCAGCAGCCAGTTTGAGGGTGGGAATAATTCACCCCTCCACTTT. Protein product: CASSQFEGGNNSPLHF.

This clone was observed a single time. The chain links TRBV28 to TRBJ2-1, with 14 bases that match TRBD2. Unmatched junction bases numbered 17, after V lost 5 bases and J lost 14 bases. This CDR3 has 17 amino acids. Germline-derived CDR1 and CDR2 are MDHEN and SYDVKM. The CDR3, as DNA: TGTGCCAGCAGTGACAGTCCACCGGGACTAGCGGGGGTCTTTGAGTTCTTC. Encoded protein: CASSDSPPGLAGVFEFF. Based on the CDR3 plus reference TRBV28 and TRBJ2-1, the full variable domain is DVKVTQSSRYLVKRTGEKVFLECVQDMDHENMFWYRQDPGLGLRLIYFSYDVKMKEKGDIPEGYSVSREKKERFSLILESASTNQTSMYLCASSDSPPGLAGVFEFFGPGTRLTVL.

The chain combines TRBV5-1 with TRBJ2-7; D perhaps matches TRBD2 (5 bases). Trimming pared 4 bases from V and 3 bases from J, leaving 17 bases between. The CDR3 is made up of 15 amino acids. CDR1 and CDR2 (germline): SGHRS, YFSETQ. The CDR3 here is CASSPRGPPGYEQYF. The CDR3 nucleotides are TGCGCCAGCAGCCCTCGGGGTCCTCCGGGCTACGAGCAGTACTTC. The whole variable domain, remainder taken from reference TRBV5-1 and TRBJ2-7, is KAGVTQTPRYLIKTRGQQVTLSCSPISGHRSVSWYQQTPGQGLQFLFEYFSETQRNKGNFPGRFSGRQFSNSRSEMNVSTLELGDSALYLCASSPRGPPGYEQYFGPGTRLTVT.

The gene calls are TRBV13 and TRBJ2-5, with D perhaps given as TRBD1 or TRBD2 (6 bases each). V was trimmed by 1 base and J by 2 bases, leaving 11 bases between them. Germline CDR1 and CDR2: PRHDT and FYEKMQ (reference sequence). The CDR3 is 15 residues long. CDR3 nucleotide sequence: TGTGCCAGCAGCTTAGAAGGGGGGCTACAAGAGACCCAGTACTTC. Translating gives CASSLEGGLQETQYF. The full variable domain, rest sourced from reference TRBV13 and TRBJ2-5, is AAGVIQSPRHLIKEKRETATLKCYPIPRHDTVYWYQQGPGQDPQFLISFYEKMQSDKGSIPDRFSAQQFSDYHSELNMSSLELGDSALYFCASSLEGGLQETQYFGPGTRLLVL.

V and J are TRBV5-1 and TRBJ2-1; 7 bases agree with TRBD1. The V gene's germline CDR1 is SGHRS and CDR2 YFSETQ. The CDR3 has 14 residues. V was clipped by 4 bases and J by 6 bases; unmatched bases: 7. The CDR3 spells CASSPQGSGNEQFF. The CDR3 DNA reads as TGCGCCAGCAGCCCACAGGGGTCGGGCAATGAGCAGTTCTTC.

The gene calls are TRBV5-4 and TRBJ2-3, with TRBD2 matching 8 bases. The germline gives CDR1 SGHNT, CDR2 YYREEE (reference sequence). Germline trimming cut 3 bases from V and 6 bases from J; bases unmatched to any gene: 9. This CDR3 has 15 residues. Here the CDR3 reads CASSSPRVAGDTQYF. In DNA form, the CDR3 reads TGTGCCAGCAGCTCCCCCAGGGTAGCGGGGGATACGCAGTATTTT.

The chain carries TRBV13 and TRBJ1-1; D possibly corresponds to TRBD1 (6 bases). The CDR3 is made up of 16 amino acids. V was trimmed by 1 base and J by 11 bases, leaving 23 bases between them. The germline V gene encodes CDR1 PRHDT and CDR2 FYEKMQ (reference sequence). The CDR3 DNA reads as TGTGCCAGCAGCTTAGATCCGAAAAGGGGGTTCTTCGGGGCTTTCTTT. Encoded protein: CASSLDPKRGFFGAFF.

As DNA, the CDR3 is TGTGCCAGCAGTTTATACCTGGGGACAGATACGCAGTATTTT. This sequence encodes CASSLYLGTDTQYF. J is TRBJ2-3 and V is TRBV27, with unresolved D. Trimming removed 1 base from V and 3 bases from J, with 8 bases in between. Germline assignment: CDR1 MNHEY and CDR2 SMNVEV (reference sequence). This CDR3 comprises 14 residues.

CDR3 region: CASSTIPSQETQYF. The DNA of the CDR3 is TGCGCCAGCAGCACTATACCATCCCAAGAGACCCAGTACTTC. The chain recombines TRBV5-1 with TRBJ2-5; no clear D. CDR1 and CDR2 from the germline V gene are SGHRS and YFSETQ. With 4 bases removed from V and 1 base from J, the gap between germline ends came to 11 bases. The CDR3 sequence is 14 residues long.

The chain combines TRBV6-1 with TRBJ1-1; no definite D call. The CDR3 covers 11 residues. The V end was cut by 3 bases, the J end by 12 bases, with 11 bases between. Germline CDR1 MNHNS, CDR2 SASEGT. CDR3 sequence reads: CASSDGPGSFF. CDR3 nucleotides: TGTGCCAGCAGTGATGGACCCGGGTCTTTCTTT.

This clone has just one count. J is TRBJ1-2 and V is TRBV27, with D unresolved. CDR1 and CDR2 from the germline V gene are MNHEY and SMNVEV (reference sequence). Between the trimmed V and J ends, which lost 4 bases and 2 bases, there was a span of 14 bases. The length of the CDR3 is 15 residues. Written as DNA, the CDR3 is TGTGCCAGCAGTTCCGTTGGACTTGAGAACTATGGCTACACCTTC. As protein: CASSSVGLENYGYTF.

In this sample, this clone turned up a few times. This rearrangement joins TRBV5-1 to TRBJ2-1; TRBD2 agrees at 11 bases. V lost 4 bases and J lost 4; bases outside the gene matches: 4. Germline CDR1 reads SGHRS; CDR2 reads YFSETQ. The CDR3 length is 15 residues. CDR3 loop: CASSEGLAAYNEQFF. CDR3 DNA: TGCGCCAGCAGCGAGGGACTAGCGGCTTACAATGAGCAGTTCTTC.

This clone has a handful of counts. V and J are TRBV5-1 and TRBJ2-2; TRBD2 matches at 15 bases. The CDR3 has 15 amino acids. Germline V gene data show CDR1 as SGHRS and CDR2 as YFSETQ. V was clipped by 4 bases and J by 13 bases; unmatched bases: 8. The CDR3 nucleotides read TGCGCCAGCAGCCTTGGACTAGCGGGGGGGCGAGGGCTGTTTTTT. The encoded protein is CASSLGLAGGRGLFF.

The CDR3 DNA is TGTGCCAGCAGCTTGGAGGGCGGGAGAATCGGGACCCAGTACTTC. Protein: CASSLEGGRIGTQYF. The rearrangement joins TRBV5-8 to TRBJ2-5; 7 bases map to TRBD2. The CDR3 has 15 residues. Germline V gene lookup returns CDR1 SGHTS and CDR2 YDEGEE. J gave up 7 bases and V 0 bases, and 9 bases lay outside the gene matches.